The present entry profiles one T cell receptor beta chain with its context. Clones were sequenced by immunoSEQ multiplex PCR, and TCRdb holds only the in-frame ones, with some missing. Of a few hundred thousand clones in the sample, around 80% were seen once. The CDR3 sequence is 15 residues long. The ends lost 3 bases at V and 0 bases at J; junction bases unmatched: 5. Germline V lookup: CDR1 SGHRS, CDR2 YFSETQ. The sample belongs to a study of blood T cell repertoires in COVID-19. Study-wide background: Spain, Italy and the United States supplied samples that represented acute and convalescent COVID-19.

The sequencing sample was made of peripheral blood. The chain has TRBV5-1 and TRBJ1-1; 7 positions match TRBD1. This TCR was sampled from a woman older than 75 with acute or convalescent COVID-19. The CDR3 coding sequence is TGCGCCAGCAGCTCATCCGGGACAGTGAACACTGAAGCTTTCTTT. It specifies CASSSSGTVNTEAFF.